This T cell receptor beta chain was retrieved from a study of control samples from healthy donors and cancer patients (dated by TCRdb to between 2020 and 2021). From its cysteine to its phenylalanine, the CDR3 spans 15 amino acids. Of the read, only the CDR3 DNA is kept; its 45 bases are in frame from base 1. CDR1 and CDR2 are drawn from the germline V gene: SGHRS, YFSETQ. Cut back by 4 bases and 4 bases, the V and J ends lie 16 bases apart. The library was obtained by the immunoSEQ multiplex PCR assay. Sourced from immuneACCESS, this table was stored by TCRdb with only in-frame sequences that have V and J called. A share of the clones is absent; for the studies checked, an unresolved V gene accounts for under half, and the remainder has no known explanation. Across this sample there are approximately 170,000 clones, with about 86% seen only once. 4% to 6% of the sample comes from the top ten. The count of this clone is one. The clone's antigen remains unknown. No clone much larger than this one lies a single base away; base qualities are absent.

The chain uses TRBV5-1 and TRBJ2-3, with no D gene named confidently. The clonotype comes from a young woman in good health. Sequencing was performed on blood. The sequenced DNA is TGCGCCAGCAGCCCAGGCGTCCACACGGCAGATACGCAGTATTTT. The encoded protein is CASSPGVHTADTQYF.